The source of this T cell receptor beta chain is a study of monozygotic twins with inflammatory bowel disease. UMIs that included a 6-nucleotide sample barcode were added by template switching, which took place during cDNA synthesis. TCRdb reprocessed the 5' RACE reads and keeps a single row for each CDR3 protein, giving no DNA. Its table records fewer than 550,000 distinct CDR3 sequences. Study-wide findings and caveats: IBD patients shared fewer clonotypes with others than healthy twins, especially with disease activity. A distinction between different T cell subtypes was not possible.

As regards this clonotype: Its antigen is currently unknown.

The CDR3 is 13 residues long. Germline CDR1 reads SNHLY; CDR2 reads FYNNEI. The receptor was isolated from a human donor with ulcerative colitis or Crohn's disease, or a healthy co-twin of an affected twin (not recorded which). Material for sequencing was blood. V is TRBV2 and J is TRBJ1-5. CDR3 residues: CASSVYSNQPQHF.